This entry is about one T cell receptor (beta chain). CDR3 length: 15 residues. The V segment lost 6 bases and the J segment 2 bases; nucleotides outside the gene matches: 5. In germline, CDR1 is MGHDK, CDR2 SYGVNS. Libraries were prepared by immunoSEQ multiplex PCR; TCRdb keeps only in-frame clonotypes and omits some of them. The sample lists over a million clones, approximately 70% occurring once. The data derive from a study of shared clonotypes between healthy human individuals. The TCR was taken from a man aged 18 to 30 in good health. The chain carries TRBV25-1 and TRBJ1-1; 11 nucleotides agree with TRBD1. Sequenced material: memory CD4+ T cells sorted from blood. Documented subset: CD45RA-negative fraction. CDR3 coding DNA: TGTGCCAGCAGGGACAGGGGGCCACCCAACACTGAAGCTTTCTTT. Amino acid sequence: CASRDRGPPNTEAFF.